This T cell receptor (beta chain) was sequenced in a study of cytomegalovirus exposure and HLA in healthy donors. Vbeta (60) and Jbeta (13) primers were used in the PCR. Measured with immunoSEQ multiplex PCR; TCRdb has only the in-frame clones, and not every one. The table shows under 250,000 clones, with roughly 78% occurring only once. General study points: Presence/absence analyses treated sequencing depth as roughly uniform across donors. Researchers catalogued some 160 TCR beta chains as cytomegalovirus-associated.

Concerning this clone: Its target is not known.

CDR1 is MGHRA, CDR2 YSYEKL, per germline. V dropped 1 base and J dropped 6; count of bases not matched to a gene: 15. This CDR3 comprises 18 residues. The chain recombines TRBV4-1 with TRBJ1-5; 7 positions match TRBD1. Source material: PBMCs. The clonotype was recovered from a boy aged 5-17 years in good health and CMV-seronegative. CDR3 sequence (DNA): TGCGCCAGCAGCCAAGGGATTATCCGCAGGGGGTCTGGTCAGCCCCAGCATTTT. Translated: CASSQGIIRRGSGQPQHF.